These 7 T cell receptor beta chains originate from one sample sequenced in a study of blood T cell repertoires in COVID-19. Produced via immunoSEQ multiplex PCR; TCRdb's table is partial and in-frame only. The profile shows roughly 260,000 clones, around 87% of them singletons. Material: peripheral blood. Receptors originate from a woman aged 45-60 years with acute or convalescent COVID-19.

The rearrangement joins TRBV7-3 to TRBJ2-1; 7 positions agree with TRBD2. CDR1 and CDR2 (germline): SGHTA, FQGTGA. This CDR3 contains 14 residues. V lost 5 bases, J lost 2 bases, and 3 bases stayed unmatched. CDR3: CASSPRETYNEQFF. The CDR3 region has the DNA TGTGCCAGCAGCCCGCGGGAGACCTACAATGAGCAGTTCTTC.

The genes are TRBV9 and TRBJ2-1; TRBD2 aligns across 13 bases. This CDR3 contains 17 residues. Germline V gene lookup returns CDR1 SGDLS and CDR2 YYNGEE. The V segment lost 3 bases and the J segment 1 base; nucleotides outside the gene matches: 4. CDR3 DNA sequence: TGTGCCAGCAGCGCGAGGACTAGCGGGAGTTCCTACAATGAGCAGTTCTTC. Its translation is CASSARTSGSSYNEQFF.

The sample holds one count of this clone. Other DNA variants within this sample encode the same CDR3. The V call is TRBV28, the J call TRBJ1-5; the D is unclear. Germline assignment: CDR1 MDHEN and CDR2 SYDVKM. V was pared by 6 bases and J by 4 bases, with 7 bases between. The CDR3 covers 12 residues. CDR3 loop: CASSLQNQPQHF. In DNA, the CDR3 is TGTGCCAGCAGCTTACAGAATCAGCCCCAGCATTTT.

CDR3 residues: CASSHPRGGDTQYF. The CDR3 coding sequence is TGTGCCAGCAGCCATCCTCGCGGGGGGGATACGCAGTATTTT. The gene calls are TRBV14 and TRBJ2-3; TRBD2 matches at 8 bases. Germline lookup yields CDR1 SGHDN and CDR2 FVKESK. The CDR3 has 14 amino acids. Trimming removed 3 bases from V and 6 bases from J; junction bases left unmatched: 5.

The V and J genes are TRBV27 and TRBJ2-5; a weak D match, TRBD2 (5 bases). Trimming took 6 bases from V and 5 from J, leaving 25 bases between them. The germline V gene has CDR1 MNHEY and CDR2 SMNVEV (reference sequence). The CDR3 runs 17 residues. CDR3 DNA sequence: TGTGCCAGCAGCCAAACCCGTCCGGCTAGCCGAGGGGAGACCCAGTACTTC. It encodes CASSQTRPASRGETQYF.

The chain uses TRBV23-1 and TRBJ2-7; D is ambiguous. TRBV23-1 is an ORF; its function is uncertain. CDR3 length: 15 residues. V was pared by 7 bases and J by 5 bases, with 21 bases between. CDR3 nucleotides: TGCGCCAGCACTCCGGCCTGCGGAGAAGTAAACGAGCAGTACTTC. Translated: CASTPACGEVNEQYF.

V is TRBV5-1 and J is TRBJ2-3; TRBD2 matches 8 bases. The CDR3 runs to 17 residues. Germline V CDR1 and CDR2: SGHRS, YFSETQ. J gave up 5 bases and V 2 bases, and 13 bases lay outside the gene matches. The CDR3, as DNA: TGCGCCAGCAGCTTATCTTCGCCCCGGGAGGGCCAAGATACGCAGTATTTT. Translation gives CASSLSSPREGQDTQYF.